The 19 T cell receptor beta chains given below trace back to one sample, sequenced in a study of blood T cell repertoires in COVID-19. Data came from immunoSEQ multiplex PCR; TCRdb stores just in-frame clones and leaves some out. This table holds some 270,000 clones, roughly nine tenths found once. The sample was PBMCs or T cells enriched from blood (not recorded which). The receptors derive from a woman in her fifties or sixties who had recovered from COVID-19.

The V and J genes are TRBV7-9 and TRBJ2-6; TRBD1 might be the D (6 bases). CDR3 size: 19 residues. V gave up 3 bases and J gave up 0 bases, with 18 bases separating them. Germline V gene lookup returns CDR1 SEHNR and CDR2 FQNEAQ (reference sequence). CDR3 loop: CASSFPREGGYSGANVLTF. The DNA for the CDR3 is TGTGCCAGCAGCTTCCCGCGCGAAGGGGGTTACTCTGGGGCCAACGTCCTGACTTTC.

The genes are TRBV6-5 and TRBJ2-1, with a weak D call TRBD2 (6 bases). Trimming left V 0 bases short and J 5 bases short, with 14 bases between. CDR1 is MNHEY, CDR2 SVGAGI, per germline. CDR3 length equals 16 residues. This chain's CDR3 is CASSYSNPRRDNEQFF. The CDR3 nucleotides are TGTGCCAGCAGTTACTCGAATCCCCGGAGGGACAATGAGCAGTTCTTC.

The rearrangement joins TRBV18 to TRBJ1-3; TRBD1 aligns across 7 bases. The V segment lost 0 bases and the J segment 3 bases; nucleotides outside the gene matches: 2. The CDR3 runs to 15 residues. The germline CDR1 and CDR2 sequences are KGHSH and LQKENI. In DNA form, the CDR3 reads TGTGCCAGCTCACCACCGTCAGGGGGTGGAAACACCATATATTTT. Protein product: CASSPPSGGGNTIYF.

The chain has TRBV11-3 and TRBJ2-7; TRBD2 might be the D (5 bases). The germline gives CDR1 SGHNT, CDR2 YENEEA. CDR3 length: 15 residues. Trimming shortened V by 4 bases and J by 2 bases, and 15 bases separated the two germline ends. The CDR3 nucleotides read TGTGCCAGCAGCTCGCGACTACCCGAGGCCTACGAGCAGTACTTC. This gives the protein CASSSRLPEAYEQYF.

The rearrangement links TRBV18 to TRBJ2-1, with unresolved D. The germline V gene encodes CDR1 KGHSH and CDR2 LQKENI. Trimming removed 3 bases from V and 6 bases from J, with 6 bases in between. The CDR3 is made up of 12 amino acids. In DNA, the CDR3 is TGTGCCAGCTCACCCGCCGGCAATGAGCAGTTCTTC. This translates into CASSPAGNEQFF.

In its sample, this clone was seen once. The chain is built from TRBV27 and TRBJ1-5, with TRBD1 matching over 9 bases. The V gene's germline CDR1 is MNHEY and CDR2 SMNVEV (reference sequence). This CDR3 contains 15 residues. Trimming cost V 6 bases and J 7 bases; bases outside gene matches: 10. The CDR3 region is CASRPGQGEWQPQHF. CDR3 nucleotides: TGTGCCAGCAGGCCGGGACAGGGAGAGTGGCAGCCCCAGCATTTT.

This chain uses TRBV28 with TRBJ1-2; D remains unclear. Trimming cost V 7 bases and J 4 bases, with 13 bases left between them. Looked up from germline, CDR1 is MDHEN and CDR2 is SYDVKM. This CDR3 contains 13 residues. CDR3 bases: TGTGCCAGCACCCCTACCAAGCTCTATGGCTACACCTTC. It yields the protein CASTPTKLYGYTF.

This sequence joins TRBV3-1 (or the pseudogene TRBV3-2) and TRBJ2-5; 9 bases map to TRBD2. The ends lost 1 base at V and 4 bases at J; junction bases unmatched: 4. Germline assignment: CDR1 LGHDT and CDR2 YNNKEL (reference sequence). This CDR3 comprises 15 residues. The CDR3 loop reads CASSQVLLAGETQYF. Written as DNA, the CDR3 is TGTGCCAGCAGCCAAGTTTTACTAGCGGGAGAGACCCAGTACTTC.

This clone came up once. The rearrangement links TRBV19 to TRBJ1-2; the D is unclear. Between the trimmed V and J ends, which lost 6 bases and 9 bases, there was a span of 8 bases. Germline CDR1 reads LNHDA; CDR2 reads SQIVND (reference sequence). The CDR3 sequence is 10 residues long. CDR3 in DNA: TGTGCCAGTAGGCTAGAACGCTACACCTTC. Amino acid sequence: CASRLERYTF.

V usage is TRBV7-2 and J usage is TRBJ1-1; D unresolved. In germline, CDR1 is SGHTA, CDR2 FQGNSA. With 5 bases removed from V and 0 bases from J, the gap between germline ends came to 10 bases. The CDR3 is made up of 14 amino acids. The chain's CDR3 is CASSREPMNTEAFF. The DNA for the CDR3 is TGTGCCAGCAGCCGGGAGCCCATGAACACTGAAGCTTTCTTT.

The rearrangement uses TRBV7-2 and TRBJ2-1; perhaps TRBD2 as D (6 bases). Germline lookup yields CDR1 SGHTA and CDR2 FQGNSA. With 7 bases removed from V and 1 base from J, the gap between germline ends came to 11 bases. The CDR3 spans 14 residues. CDR3 sequence reads: CASTGAGSYNEQFF. CDR3 nucleotides: TGTGCCAGCACAGGTGCGGGATCCTACAATGAGCAGTTCTTC.

V is TRBV19 and J is TRBJ2-5; maybe TRBD2 (5 bases). CDR3 size: 16 residues. The germline gives CDR1 LNHDA, CDR2 SQIVND (reference sequence). Deletions cut 2 bases from V and 4 bases from J, with 17 bases between. The CDR3 DNA reads TGTGCCAGTAGTATATCGGGGTCAACGGTCCCAGAGACCCAGTACTTC. Amino acids: CASSISGSTVPETQYF.

The gene calls are TRBV2 and TRBJ2-3; the D is unclear. Germline V CDR1 and CDR2: SNHLY, FYNNEI. Trimming took 8 bases from V and 1 from J, leaving 16 bases between them. The CDR3 consists of 15 residues. CDR3 sequence: CASCTNGQGTDTQYF. CDR3 nucleotide sequence: TGTGCCAGCTGTACCAATGGGCAGGGCACAGATACGCAGTATTTT.

This chain joins TRBV18 and TRBJ2-5, with D perhaps TRBD2 (6 bases). The CDR3 is made up of 16 amino acids. CDR1 and CDR2 (germline): KGHSH, LQKENI. V lost 5 bases to trimming and J lost 7 bases, with 23 bases between them. The chain's CDR3 is CASSASGTQSLGTQYF. The CDR3 coding sequence is TGTGCCAGCTCAGCGTCCGGGACTCAAAGCCTGGGGACCCAGTACTTC.

This clone showed up just once. The rearrangement joins TRBV2 to TRBJ1-2; D remains unclear. Trimming cost V 3 bases and J 5 bases, with 10 bases left between them. Germline V CDR1 and CDR2: SNHLY, FYNNEI. This CDR3 comprises 13 residues. This CDR3 reads CASSDRNIYGYTF. CDR3 nucleotides: TGTGCCAGCAGTGACAGGAACATATATGGCTACACCTTC.

The J gene is TRBJ1-1, the V gene TRBV27, with 8 bases that match TRBD1. From germline, CDR1 is MNHEY and CDR2 SMNVEV (reference sequence). J gave up 7 bases and V 5 bases, and 9 bases lay outside the gene matches. CDR3 length equals 14 residues. CDR3 sequence reads: CASSPDRAFGEAFF. CDR3 coding DNA: TGTGCCAGCAGTCCGGACAGGGCGTTCGGTGAAGCTTTCTTT.

The rearrangement joins TRBV7-3 to TRBJ1-1, with TRBD1 identical over 7 bases. Germline V lookup: CDR1 SGHTA, CDR2 FQGTGA. CDR3 size: 17 residues. V was clipped by 2 bases and J by 1 base; unmatched bases: 10. Here the CDR3 DNA reads TGTGCCAGCAGCTTATTTGGTTACAGGGGATCGAACACTGAAGCTTTCTTT. Its protein product is CASSLFGYRGSNTEAFF.

V is TRBV30 and J is TRBJ1-1; D unclear. Germline V gene sequence: CDR1 GTSNPN, CDR2 SVGIG (reference sequence). This CDR3 has 13 amino acids. V was pared by 4 bases and J by 0 bases, with 9 bases between. The CDR3 spells CAWMPQMNTEAFF. The CDR3 DNA reads TGTGCCTGGATGCCACAAATGAACACTGAAGCTTTCTTT.

The rearrangement links TRBV18 to TRBJ1-6; 7 bases match TRBD1. Losses at the gene ends were 3 bases for V and 6 bases for J; bases not matched to a gene: 11. The CDR3 has 17 amino acids. The V gene's germline CDR1 is KGHSH and CDR2 LQKENI. The CDR3 nucleotides are TGTGCCAGCTCACCGTTGGCTTCGACAGGGCTTAATTCACCCCTCCACTTT. It is translated as CASSPLASTGLNSPLHF.